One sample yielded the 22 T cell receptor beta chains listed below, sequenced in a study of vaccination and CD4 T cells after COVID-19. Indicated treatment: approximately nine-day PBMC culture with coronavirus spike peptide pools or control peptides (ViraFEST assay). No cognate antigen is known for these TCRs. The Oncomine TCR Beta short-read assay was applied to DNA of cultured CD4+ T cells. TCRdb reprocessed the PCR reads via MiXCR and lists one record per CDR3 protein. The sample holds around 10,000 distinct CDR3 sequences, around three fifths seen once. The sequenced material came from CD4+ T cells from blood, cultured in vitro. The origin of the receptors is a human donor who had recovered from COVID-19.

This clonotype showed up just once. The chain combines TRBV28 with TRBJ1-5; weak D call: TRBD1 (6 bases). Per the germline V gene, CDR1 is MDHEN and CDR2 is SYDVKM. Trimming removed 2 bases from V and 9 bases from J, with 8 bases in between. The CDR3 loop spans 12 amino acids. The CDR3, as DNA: TGTGCCAGCAGTTTAAGGGGGACGCCCCAGCATTTT. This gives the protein CASSLRGTPQHF.

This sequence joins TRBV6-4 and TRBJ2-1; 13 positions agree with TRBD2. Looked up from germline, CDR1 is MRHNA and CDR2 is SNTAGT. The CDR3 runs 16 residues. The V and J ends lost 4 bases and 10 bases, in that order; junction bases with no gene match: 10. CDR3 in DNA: TGTGCCAGCAGTGCTACTAGCGGGGGGGCTGTGGGCGAGCAGTTCTTC. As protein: CASSATSGGAVGEQFF.

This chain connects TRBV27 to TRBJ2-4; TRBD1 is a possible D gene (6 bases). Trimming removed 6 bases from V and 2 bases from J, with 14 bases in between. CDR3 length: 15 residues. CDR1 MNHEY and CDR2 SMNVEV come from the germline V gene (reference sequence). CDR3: CASRRTANTKNIQYF. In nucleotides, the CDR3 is TGTGCCAGCAGAAGGACAGCGAACACCAAAAACATTCAGTACTTC.

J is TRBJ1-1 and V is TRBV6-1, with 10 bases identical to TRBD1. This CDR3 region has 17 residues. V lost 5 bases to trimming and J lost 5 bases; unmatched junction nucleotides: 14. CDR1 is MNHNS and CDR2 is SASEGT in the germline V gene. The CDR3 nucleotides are TGTGCCAGCAGTCGACAGGGGGCCCCGGGGGTTTGGACTGAAGCTTTCTTT. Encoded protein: CASSRQGAPGVWTEAFF.

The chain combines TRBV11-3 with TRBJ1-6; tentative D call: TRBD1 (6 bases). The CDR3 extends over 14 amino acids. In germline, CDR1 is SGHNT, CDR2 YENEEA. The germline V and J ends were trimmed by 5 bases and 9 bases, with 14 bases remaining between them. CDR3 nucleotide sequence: TGTGCCAGCAGCCGTTATACAGGGATTTCACCCCTCCACTTT. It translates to CASSRYTGISPLHF.

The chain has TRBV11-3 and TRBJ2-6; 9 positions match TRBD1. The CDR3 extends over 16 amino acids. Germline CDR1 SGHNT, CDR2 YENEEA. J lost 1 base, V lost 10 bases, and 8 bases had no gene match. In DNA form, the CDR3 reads TGTGCCACCGGCCGACAGGGGGAATCTGGGGCCAACGTCCTGACTTTC. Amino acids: CATGRQGESGANVLTF.

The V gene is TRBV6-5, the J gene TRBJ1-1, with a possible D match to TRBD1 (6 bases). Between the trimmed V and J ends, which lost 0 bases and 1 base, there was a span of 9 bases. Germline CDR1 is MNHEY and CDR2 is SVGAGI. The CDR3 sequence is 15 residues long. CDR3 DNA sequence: TGTGCCAGCAGTTACTCGGTGGGGGCGAACACTGAAGCTTTCTTT. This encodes CASSYSVGANTEAFF.

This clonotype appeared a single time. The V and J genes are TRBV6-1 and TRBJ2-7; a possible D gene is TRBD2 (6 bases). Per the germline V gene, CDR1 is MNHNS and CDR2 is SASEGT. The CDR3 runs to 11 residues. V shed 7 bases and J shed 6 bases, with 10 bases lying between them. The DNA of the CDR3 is TGTGCCAGCACCGACGGGGGCGAGCAGTACTTC. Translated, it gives CASTDGGEQYF.

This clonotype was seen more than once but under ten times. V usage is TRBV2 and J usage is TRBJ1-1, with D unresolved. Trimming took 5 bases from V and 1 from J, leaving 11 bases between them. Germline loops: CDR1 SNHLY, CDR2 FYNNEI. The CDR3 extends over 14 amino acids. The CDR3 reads CASSRLEGNTEAFF. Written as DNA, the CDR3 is TGTGCCAGCAGTAGACTGGAAGGGAACACTGAAGCTTTCTTT.

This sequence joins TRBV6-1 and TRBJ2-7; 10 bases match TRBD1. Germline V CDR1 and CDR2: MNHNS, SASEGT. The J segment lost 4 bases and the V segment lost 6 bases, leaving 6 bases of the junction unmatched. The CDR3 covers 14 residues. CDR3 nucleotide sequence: TGTGCCAGCAGCGTCGGGACAGGGGAATACGAGCAGTACTTC. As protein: CASSVGTGEYEQYF.

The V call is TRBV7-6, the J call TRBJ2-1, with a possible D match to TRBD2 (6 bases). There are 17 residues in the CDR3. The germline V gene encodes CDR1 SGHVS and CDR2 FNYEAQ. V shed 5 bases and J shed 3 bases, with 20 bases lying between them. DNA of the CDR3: TGTGCCAGCAGCCCGAGTTTGCGGGAAAGTGTCTACAATGAGCAGTTCTTC. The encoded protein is CASSPSLRESVYNEQFF.

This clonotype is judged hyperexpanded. The CDR3 here is CASGQGANYGYTF. The CDR3 DNA reads as TGTGCCTCAGGACAGGGGGCTAACTATGGCTACACCTTC. The chain joins TRBV6-1 to TRBJ1-2; 10 positions agree with TRBD1. This CDR3 comprises 13 residues. The germline CDR1 and CDR2 sequences are MNHNS and SASEGT. V lost 11 bases to trimming and J lost 0 bases; unmatched junction nucleotides: 3.

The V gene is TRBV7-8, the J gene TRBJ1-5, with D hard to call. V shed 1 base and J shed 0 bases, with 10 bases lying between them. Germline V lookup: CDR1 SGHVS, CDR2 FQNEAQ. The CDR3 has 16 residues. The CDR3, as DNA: TGTGCCAGCAGCTTAGTCGGTGGCGGTAGCAATCAGCCCCAGCATTTT. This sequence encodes CASSLVGGGSNQPQHF. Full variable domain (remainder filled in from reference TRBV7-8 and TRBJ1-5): GAGVSQSPRYKVAKRGQDVALRCDPISGHVSLFWYQQALGQGPEFLTYFQNEAQLDKSGLPSDRFFAERPEGSVSTLKIQRTQQEDSAVYLCASSLVGGGSNQPQHFGDGTRLSIL.

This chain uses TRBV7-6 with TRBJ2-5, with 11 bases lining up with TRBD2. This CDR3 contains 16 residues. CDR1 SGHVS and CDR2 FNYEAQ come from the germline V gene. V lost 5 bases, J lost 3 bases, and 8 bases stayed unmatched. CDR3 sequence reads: CASSVGLAGGEETQYF. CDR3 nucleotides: TGTGCCAGCAGCGTCGGCCTAGCGGGGGGAGAAGAGACCCAGTACTTC.

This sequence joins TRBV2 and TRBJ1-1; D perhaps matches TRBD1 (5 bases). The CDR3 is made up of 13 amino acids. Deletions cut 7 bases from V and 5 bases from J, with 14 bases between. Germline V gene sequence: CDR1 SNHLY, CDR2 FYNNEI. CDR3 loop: CASNRDPGTEAFF. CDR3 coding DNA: TGTGCCAGCAACCGGGACCCGGGGACTGAAGCTTTCTTT.

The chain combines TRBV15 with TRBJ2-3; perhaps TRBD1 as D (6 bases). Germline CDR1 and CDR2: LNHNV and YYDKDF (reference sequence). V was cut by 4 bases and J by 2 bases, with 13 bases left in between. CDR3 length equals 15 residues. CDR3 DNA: TGTGCCACCAGCAACTACAGGGTGAACACAGATACGCAGTATTTT. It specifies CATSNYRVNTDTQYF.

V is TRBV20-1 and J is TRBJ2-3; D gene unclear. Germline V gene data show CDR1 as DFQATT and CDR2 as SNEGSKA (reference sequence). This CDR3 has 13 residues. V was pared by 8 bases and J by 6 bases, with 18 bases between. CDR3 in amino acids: CSPLVMGADTQYF. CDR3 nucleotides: TGCAGTCCTCTAGTTATGGGCGCCGATACGCAGTATTTT.

The CDR3 region is CASSPLQLTYNEQFF. In DNA, the CDR3 is TGTGCCAGCAGTCCCCTTCAGCTAACCTACAATGAGCAGTTCTTC. The chain is built from TRBV27 and TRBJ2-1; D not resolved. The germline V and J ends were trimmed by 5 bases and 2 bases, with 13 bases remaining between them. CDR1 MNHEY and CDR2 SMNVEV come from the germline V gene (reference sequence). The CDR3 has 15 residues.

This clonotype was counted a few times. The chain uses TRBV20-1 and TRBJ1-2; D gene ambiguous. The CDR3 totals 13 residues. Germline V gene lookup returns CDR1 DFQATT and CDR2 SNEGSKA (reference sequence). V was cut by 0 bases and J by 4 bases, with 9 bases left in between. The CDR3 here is CSAREARTYGYTF. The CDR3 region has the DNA TGCAGTGCTAGAGAGGCGCGGACCTATGGCTACACCTTC.

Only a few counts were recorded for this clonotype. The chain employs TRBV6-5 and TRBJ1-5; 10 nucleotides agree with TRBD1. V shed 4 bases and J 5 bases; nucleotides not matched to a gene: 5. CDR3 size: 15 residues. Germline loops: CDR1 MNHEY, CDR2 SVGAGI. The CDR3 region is CASSSQTGGYQPQHF. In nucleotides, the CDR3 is TGTGCCAGCAGTTCACAGACAGGGGGCTATCAGCCCCAGCATTTT.

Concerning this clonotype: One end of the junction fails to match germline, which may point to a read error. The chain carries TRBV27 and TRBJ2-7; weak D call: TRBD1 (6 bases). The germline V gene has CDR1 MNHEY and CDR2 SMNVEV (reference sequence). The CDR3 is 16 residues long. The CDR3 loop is CTSSLHGQSSSYEQYF. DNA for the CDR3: TGTACCAGCAGTTTGCACGGACAGTCGAGCTCCTACGAGCAGTACTTC.

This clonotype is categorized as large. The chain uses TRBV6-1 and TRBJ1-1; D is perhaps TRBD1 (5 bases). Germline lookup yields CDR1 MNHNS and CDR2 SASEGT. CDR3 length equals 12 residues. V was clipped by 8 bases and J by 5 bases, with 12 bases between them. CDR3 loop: CASGGGSTEAFF. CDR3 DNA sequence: TGTGCCAGCGGTGGGGGGAGTACTGAAGCTTTCTTT.